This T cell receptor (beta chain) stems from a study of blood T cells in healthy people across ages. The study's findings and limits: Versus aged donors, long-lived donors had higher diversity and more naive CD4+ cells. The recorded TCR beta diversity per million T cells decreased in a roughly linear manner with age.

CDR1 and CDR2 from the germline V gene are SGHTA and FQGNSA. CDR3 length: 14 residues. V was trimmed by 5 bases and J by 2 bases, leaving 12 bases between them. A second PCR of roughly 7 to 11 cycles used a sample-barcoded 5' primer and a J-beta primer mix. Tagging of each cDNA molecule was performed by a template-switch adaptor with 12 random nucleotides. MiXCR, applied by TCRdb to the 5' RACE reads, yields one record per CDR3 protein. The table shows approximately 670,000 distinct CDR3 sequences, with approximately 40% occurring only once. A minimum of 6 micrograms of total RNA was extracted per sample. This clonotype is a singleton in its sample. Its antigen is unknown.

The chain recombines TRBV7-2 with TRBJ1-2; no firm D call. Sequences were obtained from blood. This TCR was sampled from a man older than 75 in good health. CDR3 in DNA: TGTGCCAGCAGCCTACACACCGTAAACTATGGCTACACCTTC. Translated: CASSLHTVNYGYTF.